This T cell receptor (beta chain) originates from a study of blood T cell repertoires in COVID-19. On the study more broadly: Acute and convalescent COVID-19 specimens originated in the United States, Italy and Spain. T cells, B-cell-depleted T cells, or PBMCs provided the cDNA or gDNA that served as material.

This CDR3 region has 19 residues. Trimming took 4 bases from V and 7 from J; bases not matched to a gene: 24. CDR1 and CDR2 from the germline V gene are SGHKS and YYEKEE (reference sequence). Source study methods: Researchers report that nucleated cell counts were estimated from reference gene primer amplification. Profiled with immunoSEQ multiplex PCR; TCRdb holds only in-frame clones, not every one. V, J and clone size are those of that table, while D and trimming were read from the DNA. The sample holds over 90,000 clones, approximately 80% seen once. The V and J genes are TRBV5-5 and TRBJ1-1; TRBD1 agrees at 8 bases. This clonotype was sampled from a man between 60 and 70 years old with active or convalescent COVID-19. The sequenced sample was peripheral blood. CDR3: CASSRPRAGTGGINGEAFF. The CDR3 coding sequence is TGTGCCAGCAGCCGACCCCGTGCGGGTACAGGGGGTATTAATGGTGAAGCTTTCTTT.